One and the same sample provided the 8 T cell receptor beta chains below, sequenced in a study of blood T cell repertoires in COVID-19. TCRdb keeps only in-frame clones here, not all; method: immunoSEQ multiplex PCR. Of 250,000 to 350,000 clones listed, 70% to 90% are singletons. Material: peripheral blood. These TCRs come from a woman in her forties or fifties with COVID-19, enrolled during active disease.

This clone was seen only once. The chain recombines TRBV19 with TRBJ1-3; D possibly corresponds to TRBD1 (5 bases). The CDR3 runs to 12 residues. The germline V gene encodes CDR1 LNHDA and CDR2 SQIVND (reference sequence). V gave up 3 bases and J gave up 14 bases, with 14 bases separating them. The CDR3, as DNA: TGTGCCAGTAGTATGGGACTTTCGACCGTATATTTT. It yields the protein CASSMGLSTVYF. Together with reference TRBV19 and TRBJ1-3, the CDR3 gives the full variable domain: DGGITQSPKYLFRKEGQNVTLSCEQNLNHDAMYWYRQDPGQGLRLIYYSQIVNDFQKGDIAEGYSVSREKKESFPLTVTSAQKNPTAFYLCASSMGLSTVYFGEGSWLTVV.

The V gene is TRBV5-1, the J gene TRBJ1-2; D remains ambiguous. This CDR3 comprises 13 residues. Germline values: CDR1 SGHRS, CDR2 YFSETQ. V was pared by 4 bases and J by 0 bases, with 7 bases between. CDR3 sequence (DNA): TGCGCCAGCAGCCACGGGGCTAACTATGGCTACACCTTC. Translation: CASSHGANYGYTF. The full variable domain, rest sourced from reference TRBV5-1 and TRBJ1-2, is KAGVTQTPRYLIKTRGQQVTLSCSPISGHRSVSWYQQTPGQGLQFLFEYFSETQRNKGNFPGRFSGRQFSNSRSEMNVSTLELGDSALYLCASSHGANYGYTFGSGTRLTVV.

The chain joins TRBV19 to TRBJ1-5; the match to TRBD1 covers 7 bases. Unmatched junction bases numbered 10, after V lost 4 bases and J lost 7 bases. The length of the CDR3 is 15 residues. CDR1 and CDR2 from the germline V gene are LNHDA and SQIVND (reference sequence). CDR3 nucleotide sequence: TGTGCCAGTAGTACTGGGGGACAGATGGGGCAGCCCCAGCATTTT. As protein: CASSTGGQMGQPQHF.

The chain couples TRBV5-1 to TRBJ2-7, with 8 positions matching TRBD2. The V segment lost 6 bases and the J segment 0 bases; nucleotides outside the gene matches: 14. Germline CDR1 SGHRS, CDR2 YFSETQ. This CDR3 region has 17 residues. CDR3 residues: CASTLVGLAVGSYEQYF. CDR3 in DNA: TGCGCCAGCACCCTTGTTGGACTAGCCGTGGGCTCCTACGAGCAGTACTTC.

This clone has a single count. The V and J genes are TRBV28 and TRBJ2-7; tentative D call: TRBD2 (7 bases). Germline lookup yields CDR1 MDHEN and CDR2 SYDVKM. The V gene lost 7 bases and the J gene lost 1 base, with 17 bases spanning the gap. The CDR3 length is 15 residues. CDR3 DNA: TGTGCCAGCACCAGAGGGGGGGCGAATTCCTACGAGCAGTACTTC. It is translated as CASTRGGANSYEQYF.

The rearrangement links TRBV5-1 to TRBJ2-3; D is unclear. Deletions cut 4 bases from V and 5 bases from J, with 8 bases between. The CDR3 contains 12 residues. Per the germline V gene, CDR1 is SGHRS and CDR2 is YFSETQ. CDR3 protein: CASSLGGDTQYF. DNA of the CDR3: TGCGCCAGCAGCCTCGGTGGAGATACGCAGTATTTT.

This clone appeared a single time. The chain has TRBV6-4 and TRBJ2-3; possible D gene TRBD1, 6 bases. V lost 5 bases and J lost 5, with 14 bases in between. Per germline, CDR1 MRHNA and CDR2 SNTAGT. CDR3 size: 14 residues. CDR3 nucleotides: TGTGCCAGCAGTTACGCAGGGGTAGGAGATACGCAGTATTTT. Its translation: CASSYAGVGDTQYF.

The chain employs TRBV12-3 or TRBV12-4 and TRBJ2-5; 8 bases align to TRBD2. J lost 2 bases, V lost 8 bases, and 4 bases had no gene match. The CDR3 length is 13 residues. CDR3: CASGAGGQETQYF. CDR3 bases: TGTGCCAGCGGGGCGGGAGGACAAGAGACCCAGTACTTC.